This T cell receptor (beta chain) was identified in a study of T and B cells in COVID-19 patients. Study-level information: Active-infection patients were older, median 67 years, than recovered patients, median about 36 years. Of roughly 22 active-infection patients, more than nine were critically ill with mechanical ventilation or extracorporeal membrane oxygenation. General study findings and limits: Of about 2,400 TCR clusters found only in the recovered cohort, fewer than 35 had low generation probability. Sorted SARS-CoV-2-responsive or tetramer+ T cells and CD4+, regulatory and CD8+ subsets were not yet sequenced.

TRB rearrangements were amplified by multiplex PCR with BIOMED2 TRB-A/B primers. TCRdb passed the multiplex PCR reads through MiXCR, listing each CDR3 protein once. The sample yields about 4,100 distinct CDR3 sequences, about 29% seen once. From blood, about 240-500 ng of genomic DNA served as TRB template. This clonotype was detected only once. Its matching antigen is unknown. Trimming removed 4 bases at V and 1 base at J, with 8 bases between. CDR3 length: 14 amino acids. This sequence joins TRBV12-3 or TRBV12-4 and TRBJ1-3; a weak D match, TRBD1 (6 bases). Sample: blood. The clonotype originates from a human donor with active COVID-19. The donor label of this sample is uncertain. CDR3 region: CASSSRGSGNTIYF. DNA of the CDR3: TGTGCCAGCAGTTCCAGGGGTTCTGGAAACACCATATATTTT.